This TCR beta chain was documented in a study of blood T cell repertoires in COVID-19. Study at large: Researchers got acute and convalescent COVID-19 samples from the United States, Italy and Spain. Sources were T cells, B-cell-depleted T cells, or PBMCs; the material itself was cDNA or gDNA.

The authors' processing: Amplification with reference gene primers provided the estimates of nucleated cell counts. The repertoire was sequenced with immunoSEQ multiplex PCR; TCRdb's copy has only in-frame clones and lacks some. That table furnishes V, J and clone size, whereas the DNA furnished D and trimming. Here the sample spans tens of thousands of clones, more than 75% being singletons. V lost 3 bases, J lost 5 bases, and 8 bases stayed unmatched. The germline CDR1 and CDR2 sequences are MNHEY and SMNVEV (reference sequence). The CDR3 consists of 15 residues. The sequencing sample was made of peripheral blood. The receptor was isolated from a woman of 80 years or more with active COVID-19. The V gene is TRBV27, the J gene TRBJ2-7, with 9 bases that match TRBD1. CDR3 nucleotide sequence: TGTGCCAGCAGTTTGACCGGGACAGGGAGGCACGAGCAGTACTTC. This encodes CASSLTGTGRHEQYF.